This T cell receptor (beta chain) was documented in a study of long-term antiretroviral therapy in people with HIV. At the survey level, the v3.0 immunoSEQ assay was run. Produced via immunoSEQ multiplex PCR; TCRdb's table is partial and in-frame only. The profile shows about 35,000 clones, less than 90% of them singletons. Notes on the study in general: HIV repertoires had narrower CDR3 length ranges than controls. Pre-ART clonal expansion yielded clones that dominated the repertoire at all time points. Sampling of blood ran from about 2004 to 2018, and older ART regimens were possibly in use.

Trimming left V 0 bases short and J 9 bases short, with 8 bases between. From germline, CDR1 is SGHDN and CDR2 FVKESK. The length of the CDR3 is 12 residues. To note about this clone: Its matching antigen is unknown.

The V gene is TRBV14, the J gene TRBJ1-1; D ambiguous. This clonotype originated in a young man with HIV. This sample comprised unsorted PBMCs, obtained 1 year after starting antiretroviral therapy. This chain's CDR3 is CASSQEGIQAFF. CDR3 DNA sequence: TGTGCCAGCAGCCAAGAAGGGATTCAAGCTTTCTTT. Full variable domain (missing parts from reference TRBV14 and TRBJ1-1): EAGVTQFPSHSVIEKGQTVTLRCDPISGHDNLYWYRRVMGKEIKFLLHFVKESKQDESGMPNNRFLAERTGGTYSTLKVQPAELEDSGVYFCASSQEGIQAFFGQGTRLTVV.